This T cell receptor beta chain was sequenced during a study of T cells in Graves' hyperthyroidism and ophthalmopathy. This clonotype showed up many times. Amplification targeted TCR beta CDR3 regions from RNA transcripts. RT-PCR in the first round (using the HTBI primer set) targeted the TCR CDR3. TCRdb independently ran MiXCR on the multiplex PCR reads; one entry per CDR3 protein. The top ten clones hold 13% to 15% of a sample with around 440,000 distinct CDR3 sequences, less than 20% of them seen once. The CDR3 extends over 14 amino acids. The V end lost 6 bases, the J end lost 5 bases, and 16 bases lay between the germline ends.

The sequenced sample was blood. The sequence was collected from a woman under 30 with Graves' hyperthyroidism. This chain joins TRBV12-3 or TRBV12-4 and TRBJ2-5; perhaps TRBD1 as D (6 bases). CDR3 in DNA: TGTGCCAGCAGCTTTCAGGGGATTGGGGAGACCCAGTACTTC. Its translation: CASSFQGIGETQYF.